This T cell receptor beta chain was profiled in a study of blood T cell repertoires in COVID-19. Overall study: Researchers got acute and convalescent COVID-19 samples from the United States, Italy and Spain. PBMCs, B-cell-depleted T cells, or T cells provided the cDNA or gDNA that made up the material.

Using immunoSEQ multiplex PCR, the repertoire was profiled, and TCRdb retains in-frame clones only, with some absent. The table shows 180,000 or so clones, with approximately 84% occurring only once. The ends were cut back, 5 bases at V and 3 bases at J, with 22 bases in the middle. The CDR3 contains 18 residues. CDR1 and CDR2 (germline): LNHDA, SQIVND (reference sequence). The source of this sequence is a human donor with acute or convalescent COVID-19. The donor label of this sample is uncertain. The sample comprised peripheral blood. V and J are TRBV19 and TRBJ1-4; perhaps TRBD1 as D (5 bases). The CDR3 here is CASSSPPGLRRSNEKLFF. In DNA form, the CDR3 reads TGTGCCAGTAGTTCGCCACCGGGACTCAGAAGGTCTAATGAAAAACTGTTTTTT. The entire variable domain, with the rest obtained from reference TRBV19 and TRBJ1-4, is as follows: DGGITQSPKYLFRKEGQNVTLSCEQNLNHDAMYWYRQDPGQGLRLIYYSQIVNDFQKGDIAEGYSVSREKKESFPLTVTSAQKNPTAFYLCASSSPPGLRRSNEKLFFGSGTQLSVL.